This TCR beta chain stems from a study of T cell repertoires in ileal Crohn's disease. Study conclusions and caveats: Sorted CD8 T cells held more high-frequency clones than CD4.

Per germline, CDR1 SNHLY and CDR2 FYNNEI. The J segment lost 3 bases and the V segment lost 10 bases, leaving 11 bases of the junction unmatched. The CDR3 is made up of 14 amino acids. This clone was detected only once. Its antigen remains unknown. Here immunoSEQ multiplex PCR was the method, and the copy in TCRdb shows in-frame clones only, minus some. This sample yields 15,000 to 20,000 clones, of which 93% are seen a single time; approximately 3% belongs to the top ten. Sequenced: ileal tissue. This chain uses TRBV2 with TRBJ1-1, with 7 bases that match TRBD1. The receptor comes from an adult with Crohn's disease. Written as DNA, the CDR3 is TGTGCCATTTCTTTAAGACAGGGATACACTGAAGCTTTCTTT. Translating gives CAISLRQGYTEAFF.